This entry lists 20 T cell receptor beta chains sequenced from one sample in a study of human versus mouse CDR3 diversity and MHC coevolution. Repertoires were generated with immunoSEQ multiplex PCR, while TCRdb's copy carries only in-frame clones and drops some. Among about 83,000 clones listed, 92% were seen once. Material: naive CD4+ T cells from blood. Stated subset: CD45RO-negative CD62L-positive naive CD4 T cells. These receptors came from a person aged 25 to 75 in good health.

The rearrangement joins TRBV7-2 to TRBJ1-2, with 9 bases fitting TRBD1. CDR1 and CDR2 (germline): SGHTA, FQGNSA. Trimming cost V 6 bases and J 4 bases; bases outside gene matches: 9. This CDR3 contains 15 residues. The CDR3 spells CASSKTGGGSYGYTF. CDR3 sequence (DNA): TGTGCCAGCAGTAAAACAGGGGGCGGTAGCTATGGCTACACCTTC.

V gene TRBV6-6 combines with J gene TRBJ2-5, with D maybe TRBD2 (7 bases). With 8 bases removed from V and 4 bases from J, the gap between germline ends came to 20 bases. CDR3 size: 15 residues. Germline CDR1 MNHNY, CDR2 SVGAGI (reference sequence). CDR3 residues: CASAPAGGGIETQYF. The CDR3, as DNA: TGTGCCAGCGCTCCAGCTGGGGGGGGCATAGAGACCCAGTACTTC.

This chain joins TRBV6-6 and TRBJ2-5; D call uncertain. The CDR3 loop spans 12 amino acids. Germline CDR1 MNHNY, CDR2 SVGAGI (reference sequence). Trimming left V 4 bases short and J 6 bases short, with 9 bases between. The CDR3 DNA reads as TGTGCCAGCAGTTCGGTGAGAAAGACCCAGTACTTC. It translates to CASSSVRKTQYF.

The chain recombines TRBV30 with TRBJ2-7; 8 nucleotides match TRBD1. This CDR3 comprises 13 residues. V was clipped by 0 bases and J by 7 bases; unmatched bases: 5. Germline CDR1 GTSNPN, CDR2 SVGIG (reference sequence). The CDR3 bases are TGTGCCTGGAGTGTAAGGACAGGGCGGGAGCAGTACTTC. This gives the protein CAWSVRTGREQYF.

The J gene is TRBJ2-1, the V gene TRBV29-1; TRBD1 might be the D (5 bases). The CDR3 extends over 14 amino acids. The V gene lost 6 bases and the J gene lost 9 bases, with 21 bases spanning the gap. Germline V gives CDR1 SQVTM, CDR2 ANQGSEA. The CDR3 spells CSVYPVQGVGEQFF. CDR3 DNA sequence: TGCAGCGTATACCCCGTGCAGGGCGTCGGTGAGCAGTTCTTC.

Comments on this clone: At one end, the junction sequence differs from germline, possibly due to a read error. The chain is built from TRBV5-1 and TRBJ1-5; possibly TRBD1 for D (5 bases). There are 14 residues in the CDR3. Germline-derived CDR1 and CDR2 are SGHRS and YFSETQ. DNA for the CDR3: TGCGCCAGCAGCCCAGGGACTAGCGATCAGCCCCAGCATTTT. This sequence encodes CASSPGTSDQPQHF.

This chain connects TRBV28 to TRBJ1-2; 8 bases line up with TRBD1. The CDR3 covers 17 residues. V trimming: 6 bases; J trimming: 4 bases; junction bases outside the gene matches: 16. Germline lookup yields CDR1 MDHEN and CDR2 SYDVKM. The CDR3 region is CASSPLQGAPIFYGYTF. The CDR3 coding sequence is TGTGCCAGCAGCCCCTTGCAGGGGGCGCCTATCTTCTATGGCTACACCTTC.

J is TRBJ2-2 and V is TRBV5-4; 8 nucleotides match TRBD2. J was trimmed by 1 base and V by 3 bases; bases with no gene match: 14. Per germline, CDR1 SGHNT and CDR2 YYREEE (reference sequence). This CDR3 has 19 residues. The CDR3 sequence: CASSSGGGSGTLNTGELFF. DNA for the CDR3: TGTGCCAGCAGCTCGGGGGGGGGTAGCGGGACCCTGAACACCGGGGAGCTGTTTTTT.

The rearrangement uses TRBV4-1 and TRBJ2-1; D is perhaps TRBD2 (5 bases). The germline gives CDR1 MGHRA, CDR2 YSYEKL. V lost 2 bases, J lost 9 bases, and 11 bases lay in between. CDR3 length: 13 amino acids. The CDR3 DNA reads as TGCGCCAGCAGCCAACTCACTAGAGGTGAGCAGTTCTTC. This sequence encodes CASSQLTRGEQFF.

This clone was detected once. The chain employs TRBV5-1 and TRBJ2-2; TRBD2 might be the D (7 bases). Trimming cost V 3 bases and J 2 bases, with 17 bases left between them. CDR3 length: 17 residues. In germline, CDR1 is SGHRS, CDR2 YFSETQ. As DNA, the CDR3 is TGCGCCAGCAGCTGGCTTTTGGCGGGGGCCAACACCGGGGAGCTGTTTTTT. Translation: CASSWLLAGANTGELFF.

J is TRBJ1-2 and V is TRBV5-6; D uncertain. This CDR3 comprises 15 residues. CDR1 is SGHDT, CDR2 YYEEEE, per germline. V was trimmed by 1 base and J by 3 bases, leaving 13 bases between them. The CDR3 region has the DNA TGTGCCAGCAGCTTGTATGGGCAGACCTACTATGGCTACACCTTC. This translates into CASSLYGQTYYGYTF.

The V and J genes are TRBV9 and TRBJ2-7; D might be TRBD1 (6 bases). Germline V gives CDR1 SGDLS, CDR2 YYNGEE. CDR3 size: 16 residues. V lost 4 bases, J lost 3 bases, and 20 bases lay in between. The CDR3 here is CASSMTPAGDIYEQYF. The CDR3 DNA reads as TGTGCCAGCAGCATGACCCCGGCAGGGGATATCTACGAGCAGTACTTC. The full variable domain, rest sourced from reference TRBV9 and TRBJ2-7, is DSGVTQTPKHLITATGQRVTLRCSPRSGDLSVYWYQQSLDQGLQFLIQYYNGEERAKGNILERFSAQQFPDLHSELNLSSLELGDSALYFCASSMTPAGDIYEQYFGPGTRLTVT.

The DNA of the CDR3 is TGTGCCAGCAGCAATCCCGTGCGGGGGCCTAGCACAGATACGCAGTATTTT. Translating gives CASSNPVRGPSTDTQYF. This chain links TRBV7-8 with TRBJ2-3; D might be TRBD2 (7 bases). V lost 5 bases and J lost 0, with 18 bases in between. The CDR3 has 17 amino acids. Germline CDR1 SGHVS, CDR2 FQNEAQ.

The chain is built from TRBV11-2 and TRBJ2-2, with D unresolved. Germline CDR1 and CDR2: SGHAT and FQNNGV. This CDR3 contains 15 residues. Trimming cost V 9 bases and J 4 bases, with 18 bases left between them. In DNA, the CDR3 is TGTGCCAGTCGGATCTCCGAGACAACCACCGGGGAGCTGTTTTTT. This translates into CASRISETTTGELFF.

This clone was picked up one time. This chain uses TRBV5-1 with TRBJ1-1; 7 bases align to TRBD1. V shed 4 bases, J shed 4 bases, and the junction held 4 bases outside the gene matches. The CDR3 length is 13 residues. Per germline, CDR1 SGHRS and CDR2 YFSETQ. The CDR3 here is CASSQTGSTEAFF. The CDR3 nucleotides read TGCGCCAGCAGCCAGACAGGGAGCACTGAAGCTTTCTTT. Full variable domain (missing parts from reference TRBV5-1 and TRBJ1-1): KAGVTQTPRYLIKTRGQQVTLSCSPISGHRSVSWYQQTPGQGLQFLFEYFSETQRNKGNFPGRFSGRQFSNSRSEMNVSTLELGDSALYLCASSQTGSTEAFFGQGTRLTVV.

This chain connects TRBV7-6 to TRBJ1-1, with unresolved D. Germline CDR1 SGHVS, CDR2 FNYEAQ. The CDR3 is made up of 14 amino acids. V was trimmed by 0 bases and J by 1 base, leaving 6 bases between them. The CDR3 region is CASSLAAGNTEAFF. In DNA form, the CDR3 reads TGTGCCAGCAGCTTAGCTGCAGGGAACACTGAAGCTTTCTTT.

This chain uses TRBV30 with TRBJ2-5; D remains unclear. CDR3 length: 10 residues. The germline V and J ends were trimmed by 1 base and 5 bases, with 2 bases remaining between them. Germline CDR1 reads GTSNPN; CDR2 reads SVGIG (reference sequence). The CDR3 region has the DNA TGTGCCTGGAGTGCGGAGACCCAGTACTTC. This sequence encodes CAWSAETQYF.

The chain couples TRBV6-6 to TRBJ2-1; no definite D call. Trimming shortened V by 3 bases and J by 1 base, and 10 bases separated the two germline ends. The CDR3 loop spans 15 amino acids. In germline, CDR1 is MNHNY, CDR2 SVGAGI (reference sequence). In DNA, the CDR3 is TGTGCCAGCAGTTATAGTGGTCAATCCTACAATGAGCAGTTCTTC. Its translation is CASSYSGQSYNEQFF.

V is TRBV7-9 and J is TRBJ2-2; 10 bases line up with TRBD2. This CDR3 contains 17 residues. J lost 7 bases, V lost 7 bases, and 15 bases had no gene match. CDR1 and CDR2 from the germline V gene are SEHNR and FQNEAQ (reference sequence). The CDR3: CASTTGRTSGMVGELFF. The CDR3 region has the DNA TGTGCCAGCACTACCGGGCGAACTAGCGGGATGGTCGGGGAGCTGTTTTTT.

This clone was detected a few times. The chain joins TRBV10-2 to TRBJ2-1; the D gene is possibly TRBD2 (6 bases). Germline CDR1 is WSHSY and CDR2 is SAAADI. The CDR3 consists of 14 residues. V dropped 2 bases and J dropped 7 bases, with 12 bases sitting between them. CDR3 loop: CASSERLGRNEQFF. The CDR3, as DNA: TGCGCCAGCAGTGAGCGTCTGGGGAGGAATGAGCAGTTCTTC.